Sequencing of this TCR beta chain was carried out in a study of cytomegalovirus exposure and HLA in healthy donors. PCR employed 60 Vbeta and 13 Jbeta primers. Using immunoSEQ multiplex PCR, the repertoire was profiled, and TCRdb retains in-frame clones only, with some absent. The sample holds about 86,000 clones, around 70% seen once. Germline CDR1 MRHNA, CDR2 SNTAGT. The CDR3 is made up of 14 amino acids. The trim removed 8 bases at V and 2 bases at J, leaving 5 bases unmatched. The source is a woman between 50 and 59 years old in good health and CMV-seropositive. The chain couples TRBV6-4 to TRBJ2-2, with TRBD2 matching 7 bases. What was sequenced was PBMCs. The DNA of the CDR3 is TGTGCCAGCTCGAGCGGGATCAACACCGGGGAGCTGTTTTTT. Encoded protein: CASSSGINTGELFF.